This TCR beta chain emerged from a study of T cell responses to AZD1222 COVID-19 vaccine. Study conclusions and caveats: Nearly half of spike-specific TCRs reportedly target variant regions that are unmutated in the B.1.351 and B.1.1.7 variants.

Assay used: immunoSEQ multiplex PCR; TCRdb lists only in-frame clones, some missing. The profile shows more than 110,000 clones, roughly nine tenths of them singletons. Concerning this clone itself: The antigen is not known.

CDR3 length equals 15 residues. Germline V gives CDR1 LGHNA, CDR2 YNFKEQ. With 3 bases removed from V and 8 bases from J, the gap between germline ends came to 19 bases. Here the sequenced sample was peripheral blood, taken on day 0 of AZD1222 vaccination. This receptor was identified in an adult in good health. This sequence joins TRBV4-2 and TRBJ1-2; TRBD1 might be the D (6 bases). The CDR3 here is CASSHVRGAADGYTF. CDR3 sequence (DNA): TGTGCCAGCAGCCACGTTAGGGGGGCGGCGGACGGCTACACCTTC.